This TCR beta chain was retrieved from a study of cytomegalovirus exposure and HLA in healthy donors (dated by TCRdb to 2017 to 2019). In terms of the full investigation: In an earlier analysis of around 540 of the donors, 276 Gb of sequence data and 95 million to 130 million unique TCR beta sequences from some 170 million T cells were reported. The number of typed donors differed by locus: about 629-630 for A, B, C, DRB1 and DQB1; 500 to 550 for DQA1; some 610 for DPA1; and around 470 for DPB1. To decide whether each TCR beta V gene segment behaved as functional or pseudogenic, an earlier analysis of some 540 of the donors relied on high-throughput TCR beta sequencing. All discovery cohort repertoires had been generated on a single sequencing platform. Donor age, sex, ethnicity and CMV serostatus were collected together with the repertoire data. HLA typing covered class I and class II loci at four-digit resolution. The study aimed to test whether cataloging public T cell receptors could reveal signatures of past pathogen exposure. The study combined high-throughput TCR immunosequencing, statistical association of individual TCRs with disease status, and machine learning to predict cytomegalovirus infection status. A later genetic analysis used genome-wide SNP genotypes for about three fifths of the roughly 700 donors, treating that subset as a discovery cohort. A later analysis re-examined previously published TCR beta repertoires from roughly 720 donors and added high-resolution HLA genotyping to investigate patterns of TCR occurrence. Around 300 gigabases of sequencing data and tens of millions of unique TCR sequences were included in an early release covering several hundred HLA-typed donors. The later analysis used no new phenotypic data to find candidate immune exposures, relying instead on TCR beta sequences and their occurrence across donors. Among about 370 genotyped donors of the cohort, an average of roughly 230,000 unique TCR beta nucleotide sequences was sequenced per donor, of which about 19% were non-productive. The genetic ancestry cluster associated with self-reported Caucasian donors included about four fifths of the roughly 400 genotyped donors. Four or five DR-DQ haplotypes were handled as single units for association and clustering because linkage in the cohort was strong. Along with the approximately 670-subject first cohort, a separate validation cohort of 120 different subjects was used. The T cell repertoires of several hundred subjects were profiled by immunosequencing and related to cytomegalovirus serostatus.

The library was obtained by the immunoSEQ multiplex PCR assay. The multiplex PCR relied on a mix of 60 forward primers for TCR Vbeta segments and 13 reverse primers for TCR Jbeta segments. Amplification of the CDR3 region of rearranged TCR beta genes was performed with a multiplex PCR assay on genomic DNA. The amplified TCR beta libraries were sequenced on the Illumina HiSeq System as 87-base-pair reads. The authors' analysis ran thus. Across the roughly 700 repertoires, a later analysis counted approximately 75 million unique TCR beta chains, roughly 11 million of which were shared by at least two donors. To remove PCR and sequencing errors, raw reads were error-corrected and collapsed into unique sequences using a nearest-neighbor algorithm that merged closely related sequences. V, D and J gene segments were assigned by aligning CDR3 sequences to IMGT reference sequences. For a sequence to be retained, a match of at least six nucleotides was required to both a V gene segment and a J gene segment. A rearrangement was called productive if the CDR3 had no stop codons and remained in frame with V and J, and every other rearrangement was called non-productive. CDR3 was defined by IMGT convention, running from the second conserved V-encoded cysteine to the conserved J-encoded phenylalanine. In an earlier analysis of more than 550 of the donors, sequences lacking an unambiguous match to a single V gene segment were excluded. An earlier analysis of around 600 of the donors classified V segments as functional when productive rearrangements were above 56.7% and as segregating when the standard deviation between donors was above 5%. To diagnose cytomegalovirus status from the catalog of TCR beta chain sequences, a statistical classification framework was built. In a later analysis, V and J genes were assigned by comparing TCR nucleotide sequences against IMGT/GENE-DB human TR gene sequences. In a later analysis, CDR3 sequences and most-parsimonious VDJ recombination scenarios were assigned using the TCRdist pipeline. A later analysis defined each TCR beta chain by its CDR3 amino acid sequence plus V-gene family, and excluded reads lacking a unique V-gene family. In a later analysis, 450 to 600 highly shared, low-generation-probability nucleotide sequences were removed to address suspected cross-contamination and a sequencing artifact. For each public chain, a later analysis derived a clonal expansion index from normalized ranks of inferred template counts within each repertoire. In a later analysis, generation probabilities were computed using a VDJ recombination model fitted to out-of-frame rearrangements, and the results were checked against IGoR. In a later analysis, TCR-TCR, TCR-HLA and TCR-CMV co-occurrence was scored with hypergeometric tests, and a repertoire-size bias correction was applied to TCR pairs. A later analysis estimated false discovery rates by permuting HLA or CMV assignments 20 times. In a later analysis, co-occurring TCRs were grouped using DBSCAN, with TCRdist sequence similarity added in when clustering inside HLA-allele-positive subsets. Repertoires with fewer than 30,000 or more than 120,000 public chains were left out of co-occurrence clustering, as were five repertoires with anomalous nucleotide sharing. In TCRdb, the immuneACCESS table is reduced to in-frame sequences with V and J assigned. These tables do not hold every clone; where another copy was compared, an unresolved V gene accounts for under half, and the others remain unexplained. That table supplies the V and J calls and clone size; D and trimming were determined from the DNA. Recorded for this sample are about 150,000 clones; 50% to 75% of them occurred a single time. The ten largest clones represent over 2.5% of the sample.

Remarks on this clone: Its target antigen remains unknown. No clone much larger than this one lies a single base away; base qualities are absent.

Overall study results and their limits: Immune exposure information for the cohort was limited to CMV serostatus. Some IMGT-functional V segments, including TRBV6-2 and TRBV6-3, could not be told apart with the 87-base-pair reads, so those segments were excluded. In this cohort, only TCR beta chains were sequenced, and detectable features were limited by the absence of alpha or paired-chain data. Presence/absence analyses assumed roughly uniform sequencing depth across donors, an assumption that may not hold. Most TCR sequences were seen in very few donors, while some public TCRs were found in many individuals. Strong co-occurrence of HLA alleles, especially DR and DQ, made assigning TCR associations to individual alleles difficult. Cytomegalovirus status was reported to be diagnosed by the classifier with high specificity and sensitivity in both the original and validation cohorts. Broadly in line with IMGT annotations, most TCR beta V segments showed up in productive rearrangements about 90% or about 30% of the time in an earlier analysis of 587 of the donors. In a later genetic analysis, fewer N-insertions in productive TCRs were reported among donors in an Asian-associated ancestry cluster than the roughly 700-donor mean. Over 15 rarely observed V segments, including chromosome 9 orphons, were excluded from the earlier analysis of about 610 of the donors because counts were too low. In a later analysis, HLA-associated TCR beta chains showed more clonal expansion and lower generation probabilities than non-associated chains that were equally common. The sequencing pipeline was judged likely to have produced a cluster of highly shared sequence variants as a technical artifact. In vitro tests confirmed that a few of the cytomegalovirus-associated TCR beta chains recognize cytomegalovirus antigens. Specific HLA alleles were associated with some 15,000 TCR beta sequences at a false discovery rate of 0.05 in a later analysis. In a later analysis, TCR association rates were found to vary across HLA loci, with the most associated TCRs seen for DRB1 alleles and the fewest for HLA-C alleles. In a later analysis, several top co-occurrence clusters were reported to appear linked to parvovirus B19, influenza, CMV and Epstein-Barr virus. Because HLA typing was missing for some donors at each locus, association tests included only the typed subset. An association between a missense DCLRE1C variant and V-gene and J-gene trimming of TCR beta chains was found in a later genetic analysis and replicated in an independent cohort. According to the authors, the approach could potentially be generalized to other disease states and immunological phenotypes. A total of fewer than 200 TCR beta chains were listed by the study as associated with cytomegalovirus. In a later analysis, most CMV-associated TCR beta chains were found to appear HLA-restricted, with HLA associations seemingly driven largely by CMV exposure. A further reported finding was that TCR beta sequences accurately predicted the HLA-A and HLA-B alleles for most subjects in the first cohort. Correlated functional status among segregating V segments might reflect linkage disequilibrium, but an unknown experimental factor could not be ruled out.

The cohort consisted of approximately 670 healthy bone marrow donors. At the time of sampling, all cohort members were nominally healthy, though unrecorded immune exposures were likely present. The donor tested CMV seropositive, placing the donor among the approximately 310 seropositive members of the cohort. Each donor provided a peripheral blood sample, and peripheral blood mononuclear cells were used for TCR beta sequencing. Genomic DNA was extracted from the blood cell samples with the Qiagen DNeasy Blood Extraction Kit. V is clipped by 2 bases and J by 2 bases, and the sequence between their germline boundaries is 5 bases long. The CDR3 holds 13 amino acids from the cysteine to the phenylalanine. The only DNA kept is the CDR3, 39 bases in frame from the first base. For CDR1 and CDR2, the germline V gene lists SGHTA and FQGNSA.

Here the chain combines TRBV7-2 and TRBJ2-3; the best D guess is TRBD2, with 5 bases matching. Sequences were obtained from PBMCs. The sequence came from a woman between 25 and 40 years old in good health and CMV-seropositive. CDR3 sequence: CASSLRDTDTQYF. In nucleotides, the sequence is TGTGCCAGCAGCTTACGGGACACAGATACGCAGTATTTT.